This TCR beta chain was sequenced in a study of blood T cell repertoires in COVID-19. Across the whole study: There were acute and convalescent COVID-19 samples, and they came from the United States, Italy and Spain. PBMCs, B-cell-depleted T cells, or T cells provided the cDNA or gDNA that made up the material.

Germline loops: CDR1 SGHNT, CDR2 YYREEE (reference sequence). The CDR3 consists of 15 residues. Trimming cost V 3 bases and J 4 bases, with 16 bases left between them. Source study methods: Scientists estimated how many nucleated cells there were by amplifying reference gene primers. TCRdb's table, derived via immunoSEQ multiplex PCR, lists solely in-frame clones and lacks some. That table gives V, J and clone size, and the DNA gave D and trimming. The sample gives about 140,000 clones, more than 75% of which show up once; about an eighth is in the top ten. The sequence was collected from a man older than 75 with acute or convalescent COVID-19. The rearrangement uses TRBV5-4 and TRBJ1-1, with D perhaps matching TRBD1 (6 bases). Material: peripheral blood. The CDR3 sequence: CASSSRTGWGTEAFF. Written as DNA, the CDR3 is TGTGCCAGCAGCTCACGCACAGGGTGGGGCACTGAAGCTTTCTTT.